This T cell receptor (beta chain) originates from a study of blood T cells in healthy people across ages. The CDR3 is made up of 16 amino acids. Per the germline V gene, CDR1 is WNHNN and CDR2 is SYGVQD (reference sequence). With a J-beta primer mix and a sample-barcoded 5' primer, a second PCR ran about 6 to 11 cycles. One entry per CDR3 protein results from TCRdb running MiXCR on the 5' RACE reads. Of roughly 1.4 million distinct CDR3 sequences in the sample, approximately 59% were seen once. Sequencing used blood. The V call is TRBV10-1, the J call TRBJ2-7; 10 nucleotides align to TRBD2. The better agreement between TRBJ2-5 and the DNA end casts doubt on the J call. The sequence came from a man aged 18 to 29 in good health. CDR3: CASSEVRAGGAETQYF. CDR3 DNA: TGCGCCAGCAGTGAGGTTCGAGCGGGAGGGGCGGAGACCCAGTACTTC.